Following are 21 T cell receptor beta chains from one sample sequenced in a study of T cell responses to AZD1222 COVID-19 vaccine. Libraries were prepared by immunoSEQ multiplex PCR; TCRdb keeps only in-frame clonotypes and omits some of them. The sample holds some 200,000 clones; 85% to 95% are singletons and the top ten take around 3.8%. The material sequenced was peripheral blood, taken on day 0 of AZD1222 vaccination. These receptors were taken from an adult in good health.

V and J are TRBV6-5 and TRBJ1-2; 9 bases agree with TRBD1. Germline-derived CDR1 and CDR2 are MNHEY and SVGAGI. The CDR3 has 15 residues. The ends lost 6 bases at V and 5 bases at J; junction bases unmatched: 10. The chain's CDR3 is CASSPGTGTLYGYTF. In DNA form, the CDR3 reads TGTGCCAGCAGCCCCGGGACAGGGACCCTGTATGGCTACACCTTC.

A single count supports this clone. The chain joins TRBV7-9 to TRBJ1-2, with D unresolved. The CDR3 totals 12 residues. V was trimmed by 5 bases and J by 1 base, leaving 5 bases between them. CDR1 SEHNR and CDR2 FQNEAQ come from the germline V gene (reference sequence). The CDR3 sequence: CASSPFNYGYTF. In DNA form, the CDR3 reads TGTGCCAGCAGCCCTTTTAACTATGGCTACACCTTC.

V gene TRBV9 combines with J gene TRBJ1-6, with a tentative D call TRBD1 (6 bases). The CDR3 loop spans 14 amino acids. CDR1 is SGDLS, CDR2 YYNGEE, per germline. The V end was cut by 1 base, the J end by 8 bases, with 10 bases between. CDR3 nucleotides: TGTGCCAGCAGCGTAACAGGGAAGGATTCACCCCTCCACTTT. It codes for CASSVTGKDSPLHF.

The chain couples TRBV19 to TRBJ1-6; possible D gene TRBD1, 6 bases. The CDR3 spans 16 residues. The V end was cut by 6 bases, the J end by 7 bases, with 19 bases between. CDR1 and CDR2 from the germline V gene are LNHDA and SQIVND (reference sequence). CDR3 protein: CASRGVPGQRNSPLHF. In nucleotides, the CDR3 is TGTGCCAGTAGAGGGGTGCCGGGACAAAGGAATTCACCCCTCCACTTT.

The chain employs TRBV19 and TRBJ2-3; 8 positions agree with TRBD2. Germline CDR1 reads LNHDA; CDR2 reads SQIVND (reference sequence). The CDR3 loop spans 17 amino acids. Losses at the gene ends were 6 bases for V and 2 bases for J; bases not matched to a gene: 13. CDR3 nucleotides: TGTGCCAGTAGCCGGGCGTTTGAGCGGGGGAACACAGATACGCAGTATTTT. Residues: CASSRAFERGNTDTQYF.

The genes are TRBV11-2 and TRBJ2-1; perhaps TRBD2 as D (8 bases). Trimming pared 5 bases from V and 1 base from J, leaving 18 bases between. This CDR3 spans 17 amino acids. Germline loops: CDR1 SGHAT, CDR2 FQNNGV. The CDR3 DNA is TGTGCCAGCAGCGGAGCGGGAGCCAGGGGGTCCTACAATGAGCAGTTCTTC. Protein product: CASSGAGARGSYNEQFF. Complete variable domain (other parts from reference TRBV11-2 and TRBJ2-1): EAGVAQSPRYKIIEKRQSVAFWCNPISGHATLYWYQQILGQGPKLLIQFQNNGVVDDSQLPKDRFSAERLKGVDSTLKIQPAKLEDSAVYLCASSGAGARGSYNEQFFGPGTRLTVL.

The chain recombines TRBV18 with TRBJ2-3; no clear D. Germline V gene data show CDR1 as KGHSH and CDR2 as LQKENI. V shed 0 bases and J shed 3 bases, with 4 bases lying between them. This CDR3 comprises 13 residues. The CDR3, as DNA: TGTGCCAGCTCACCACCCGGGACAGATACGCAGTATTTT. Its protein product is CASSPPGTDTQYF.

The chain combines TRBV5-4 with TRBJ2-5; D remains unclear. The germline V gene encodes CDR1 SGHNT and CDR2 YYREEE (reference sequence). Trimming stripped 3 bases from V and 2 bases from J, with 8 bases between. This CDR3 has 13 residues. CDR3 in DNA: TGTGCCAGCAGCTCGGTGGGGCAAGAGACCCAGTACTTC. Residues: CASSSVGQETQYF.

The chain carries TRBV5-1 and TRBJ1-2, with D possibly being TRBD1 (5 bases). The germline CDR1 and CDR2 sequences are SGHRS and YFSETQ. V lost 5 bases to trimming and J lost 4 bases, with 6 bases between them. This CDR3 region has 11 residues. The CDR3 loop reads CASRDTYGYTF. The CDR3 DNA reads TGCGCCAGCAGGGACACCTATGGCTACACCTTC.

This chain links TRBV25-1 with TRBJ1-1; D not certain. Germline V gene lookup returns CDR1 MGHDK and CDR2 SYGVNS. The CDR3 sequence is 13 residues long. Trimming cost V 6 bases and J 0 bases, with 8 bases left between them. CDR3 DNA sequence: TGTGCCAGCAGATTCCGTGTGAACACTGAAGCTTTCTTT. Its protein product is CASRFRVNTEAFF.

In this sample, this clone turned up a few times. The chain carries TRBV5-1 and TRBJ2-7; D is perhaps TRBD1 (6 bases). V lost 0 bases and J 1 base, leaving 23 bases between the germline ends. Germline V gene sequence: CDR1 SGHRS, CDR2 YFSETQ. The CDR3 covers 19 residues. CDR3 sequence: CASSLAEAGVPPVSYEQYF. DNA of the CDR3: TGCGCCAGCAGCTTGGCCGAGGCAGGGGTCCCCCCCGTTTCCTACGAGCAGTACTTC. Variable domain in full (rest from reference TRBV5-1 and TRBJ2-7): KAGVTQTPRYLIKTRGQQVTLSCSPISGHRSVSWYQQTPGQGLQFLFEYFSETQRNKGNFPGRFSGRQFSNSRSEMNVSTLELGDSALYLCASSLAEAGVPPVSYEQYFGPGTRLTVT.

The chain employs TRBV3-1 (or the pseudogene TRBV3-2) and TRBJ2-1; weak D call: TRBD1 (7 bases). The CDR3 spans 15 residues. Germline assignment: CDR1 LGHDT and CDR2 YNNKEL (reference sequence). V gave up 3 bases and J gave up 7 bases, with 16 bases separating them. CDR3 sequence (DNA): TGTGCCAGCAGCCAGTCAGGGGGGTTAGGGAATGAGCAGTTCTTC. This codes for CASSQSGGLGNEQFF.

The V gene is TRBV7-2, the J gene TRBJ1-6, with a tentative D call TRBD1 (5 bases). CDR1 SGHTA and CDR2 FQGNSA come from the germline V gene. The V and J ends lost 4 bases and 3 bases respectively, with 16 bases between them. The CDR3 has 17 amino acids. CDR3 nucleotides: TGTGCCAGCAGCTGGGATTGGGGGTTTAGCTATAATTCACCCCTCCACTTT. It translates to CASSWDWGFSYNSPLHF.

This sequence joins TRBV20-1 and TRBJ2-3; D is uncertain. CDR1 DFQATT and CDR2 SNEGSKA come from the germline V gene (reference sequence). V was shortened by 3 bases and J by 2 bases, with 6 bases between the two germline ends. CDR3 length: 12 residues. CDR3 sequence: CSASISTDTQYF. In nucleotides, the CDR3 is TGCAGTGCTAGTATATCCACAGATACGCAGTATTTT.

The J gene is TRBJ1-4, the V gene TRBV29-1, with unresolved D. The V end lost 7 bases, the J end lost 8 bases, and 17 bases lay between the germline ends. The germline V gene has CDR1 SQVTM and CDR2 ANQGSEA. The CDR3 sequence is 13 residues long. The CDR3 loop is CSAVRGGWEKLFF. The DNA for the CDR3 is TGCAGCGCGGTCCGGGGAGGCTGGGAAAAACTGTTTTTT.

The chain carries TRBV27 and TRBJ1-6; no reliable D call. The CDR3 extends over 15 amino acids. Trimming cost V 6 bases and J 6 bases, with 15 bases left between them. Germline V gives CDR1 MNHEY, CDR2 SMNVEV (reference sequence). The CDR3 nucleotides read TGTGCCAGCAGACGGGATTCAAGAAGTAATTCACCCCTCCACTTT. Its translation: CASRRDSRSNSPLHF.

The CDR3 reads CASSFTALSNYGYTF. The CDR3 region has the DNA TGTGCCAGCAGCTTTACCGCCCTTTCTAACTATGGCTACACCTTC. This rearrangement joins TRBV5-6 to TRBJ1-2; D gene uncertain. V was cut by 2 bases and J by 0 bases, with 11 bases left in between. The CDR3 extends over 15 amino acids. CDR1 is SGHDT and CDR2 is YYEEEE in the germline V gene.

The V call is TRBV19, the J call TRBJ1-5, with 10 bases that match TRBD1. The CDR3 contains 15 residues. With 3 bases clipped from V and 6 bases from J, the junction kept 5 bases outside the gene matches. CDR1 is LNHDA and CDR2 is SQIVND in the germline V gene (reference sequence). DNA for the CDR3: TGTGCCAGTAGTATCGGGACAGGGGATTCTCAGCCCCAGCATTTT. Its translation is CASSIGTGDSQPQHF.

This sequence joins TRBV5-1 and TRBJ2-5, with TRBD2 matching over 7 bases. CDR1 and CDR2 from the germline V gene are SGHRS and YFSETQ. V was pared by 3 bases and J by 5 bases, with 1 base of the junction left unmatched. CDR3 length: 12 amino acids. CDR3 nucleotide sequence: TGCGCCAGCAGCTGGCGGGGGGAGACCCAGTACTTC. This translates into CASSWRGETQYF. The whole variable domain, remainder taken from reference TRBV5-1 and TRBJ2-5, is KAGVTQTPRYLIKTRGQQVTLSCSPISGHRSVSWYQQTPGQGLQFLFEYFSETQRNKGNFPGRFSGRQFSNSRSEMNVSTLELGDSALYLCASSWRGETQYFGPGTRLLVL.

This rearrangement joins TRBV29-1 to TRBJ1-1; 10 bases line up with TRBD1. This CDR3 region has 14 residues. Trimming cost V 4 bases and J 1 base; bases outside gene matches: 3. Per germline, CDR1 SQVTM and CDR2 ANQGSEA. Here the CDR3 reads CSVARQGANTEAFF. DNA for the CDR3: TGCAGCGTTGCGAGACAGGGGGCGAACACTGAAGCTTTCTTT.

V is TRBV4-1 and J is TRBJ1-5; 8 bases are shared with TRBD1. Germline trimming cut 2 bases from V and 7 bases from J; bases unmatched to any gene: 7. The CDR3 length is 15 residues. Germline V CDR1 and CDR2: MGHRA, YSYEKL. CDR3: CASSQWTGQGQPQHF. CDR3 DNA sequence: TGCGCCAGCAGCCAATGGACAGGGCAGGGGCAGCCCCAGCATTTT.